The 32 T cell receptor beta chains reported below all come from one sample, sequenced in a study of technical replicates of blood from a handful of donors. Here immunoSEQ multiplex PCR was the method, and the copy in TCRdb shows in-frame clones only, minus some. Of approximately 87,000 clones in the sample, approximately 94% were seen once. Sequencing input: T cells isolated from PBMCs. The source of these receptors is a human donor in good health.

This clone was detected once. This sequence joins TRBV7-6 and TRBJ1-5; D not resolved. The CDR3 runs 15 residues. Trimming cost V 5 bases and J 2 bases, with 13 bases left between them. CDR1 is SGHVS, CDR2 FNYEAQ, per germline. CDR3: CASSPSQRGNQPQHF. CDR3 DNA: TGTGCCAGCAGCCCTTCCCAACGGGGCAATCAGCCCCAGCATTTT.

V and J are TRBV13 and TRBJ1-5, with 7 positions matching TRBD1. Unmatched junction bases numbered 0, after V lost 5 bases and J lost 2 bases. The CDR3 is 13 amino acids. The germline CDR1 and CDR2 sequences are PRHDT and FYEKMQ (reference sequence). The chain's CDR3 is CASSQGGNQPQHF. As DNA, the CDR3 is TGTGCCAGCAGCCAGGGGGGCAATCAGCCCCAGCATTTT.

This chain connects TRBV28 to TRBJ2-3; perhaps TRBD1 as D (5 bases). Germline CDR1 is MDHEN and CDR2 is SYDVKM. V was cut by 1 base and J by 6 bases, with 14 bases left in between. The CDR3 spans 15 residues. In DNA, the CDR3 is TGTGCCAGCAGTTTATCCACCCAGGGTAGGGATACGCAGTATTTT. It specifies CASSLSTQGRDTQYF. Based on the CDR3 plus reference TRBV28 and TRBJ2-3, the full variable domain is DVKVTQSSRYLVKRTGEKVFLECVQDMDHENMFWYRQDPGLGLRLIYFSYDVKMKEKGDIPEGYSVSREKKERFSLILESASTNQTSMYLCASSLSTQGRDTQYFGPGTRLTVL.

V usage is TRBV5-1 and J usage is TRBJ2-7, with 7 bases lining up with TRBD2. Germline CDR1 reads SGHRS; CDR2 reads YFSETQ. The V and J ends lost 6 bases and 6 bases, in that order; junction bases with no gene match: 9. This CDR3 has 13 residues. In DNA form, the CDR3 reads TGCGCCAGCAACGATCAGACTAGCACCGAGCAGTACTTC. Translated: CASNDQTSTEQYF.

This chain uses TRBV19 with TRBJ1-4, with D unresolved. V lost 3 bases to trimming and J lost 4 bases, with 12 bases between them. This CDR3 is built from 15 residues. CDR1 LNHDA and CDR2 SQIVND come from the germline V gene (reference sequence). This CDR3 reads CASSIDRVDNEKLFF. CDR3 coding DNA: TGTGCCAGTAGTATTGACCGGGTAGATAATGAAAAACTGTTTTTT.

There are a few counts of this clone. The rearrangement joins TRBV28 to TRBJ1-1; no firm D call. The CDR3 consists of 13 residues. Trimming cost V 3 bases and J 5 bases, with 10 bases left between them. Germline lookup yields CDR1 MDHEN and CDR2 SYDVKM. In nucleotides, the CDR3 is TGTGCCAGCAGTTTTTCGGGAAGGACTGAAGCTTTCTTT. Its translation: CASSFSGRTEAFF.

This clone was recorded only once. The gene calls are TRBV7-9 and TRBJ1-4; 7 bases map to TRBD1. The CDR3 has 16 amino acids. V trimming: 4 bases; J trimming: 4 bases; junction bases outside the gene matches: 9. Per the germline V gene, CDR1 is SEHNR and CDR2 is FQNEAQ (reference sequence). The CDR3 here is CASSSTFRDSNEKLFF. The CDR3 nucleotides read TGTGCCAGCAGCTCCACCTTCCGGGACAGTAATGAAAAACTGTTTTTT. The complete variable domain, with remaining parts taken from reference TRBV7-9 and TRBJ1-4, reads DTGVSQNPRHKITKRGQNVTFRCDPISEHNRLYWYRQTLGQGPEFLTYFQNEAQLEKSRLLSDRFSAERPKGSFSTLEIQRTEQGDSAMYLCASSSTFRDSNEKLFFGSGTQLSVL.

This chain uses TRBV27 with TRBJ2-3, with a tentative D call TRBD1 (5 bases). CDR1 MNHEY and CDR2 SMNVEV come from the germline V gene (reference sequence). Trimming removed 5 bases at V and 5 bases at J, with 5 bases between. CDR3 length: 11 residues. The CDR3 DNA reads as TGTGCCAGCAGTCAGGGAGATACGCAGTATTTT. Its protein is CASSQGDTQYF.

This rearrangement joins TRBV9 to TRBJ1-2; D not certain. The CDR3 runs to 12 residues. CDR1 and CDR2 (germline): SGDLS, YYNGEE. V lost 4 bases and J 13 bases, leaving 17 bases between the germline ends. For the CDR3, the DNA is TGTGCCAGCAGCTCGGGTCCTGGAGTGGGCACCTTC. Its protein product is CASSSGPGVGTF.

The V and J genes are TRBV10-3 and TRBJ1-5; TRBD1 matches at 11 bases. Germline values: CDR1 ENHRY, CDR2 SYGVKD. Germline trimming cut 2 bases from V and 6 bases from J; bases unmatched to any gene: 3. The CDR3 is 15 residues long. This CDR3 reads CAISEGQGAGQPQHF. For the CDR3, the DNA is TGTGCCATCAGTGAGGGACAGGGGGCAGGTCAGCCCCAGCATTTT.

The V and J genes are TRBV28 and TRBJ2-7; D is undetermined. Germline lookup yields CDR1 MDHEN and CDR2 SYDVKM. The CDR3 runs to 12 residues. The ends were cut back, 5 bases at V and 4 bases at J, with 9 bases in the middle. This chain's CDR3 is CASSQMQYEQYF. CDR3 bases: TGTGCCAGCAGTCAGATGCAGTACGAGCAGTACTTC.

The chain combines TRBV5-4 with TRBJ2-5, with D tentatively TRBD1 (6 bases). Trimming shortened V by 2 bases and J by 4 bases, and 15 bases separated the two germline ends. This CDR3 has 15 amino acids. CDR1 is SGHNT, CDR2 YYREEE, per germline (reference sequence). The CDR3: CASSFIVGAIETQYF. The CDR3 DNA reads TGTGCCAGCAGCTTTATTGTGGGGGCGATAGAGACCCAGTACTTC.

The chain is built from TRBV28 and TRBJ1-4; 8 bases fit TRBD1. Trimming cost V 6 bases and J 7 bases; bases outside gene matches: 7. The CDR3 has 14 residues. In germline, CDR1 is MDHEN, CDR2 SYDVKM. DNA for the CDR3: TGTGCCAGCAGGCTCGGACAGGGCCCTGAAAAACTGTTTTTT. Translated, it gives CASRLGQGPEKLFF. The full variable domain, with the rest looked up from reference TRBV28 and TRBJ1-4, is DVKVTQSSRYLVKRTGEKVFLECVQDMDHENMFWYRQDPGLGLRLIYFSYDVKMKEKGDIPEGYSVSREKKERFSLILESASTNQTSMYLCASRLGQGPEKLFFGSGTQLSVL.

The rearrangement uses TRBV29-1 and TRBJ1-3; possible D gene TRBD1, 5 bases. CDR1 is SQVTM, CDR2 ANQGSEA, per germline. V lost 7 bases, J lost 1 base, and 8 bases lay in between. The CDR3 consists of 12 residues. The CDR3 region is CSGGVSGNTIYF. CDR3 in DNA: TGCAGCGGGGGGGTATCTGGAAACACCATATATTTT.

This sequence joins TRBV6-5 and TRBJ2-7; 7 nucleotides line up with TRBD2. CDR3 length equals 14 residues. Germline CDR1 reads MNHEY; CDR2 reads SVGAGI. Trimming cost V 10 bases and J 3 bases; bases outside gene matches: 12. This chain's CDR3 is CATFTGTNGYEQYF. CDR3 sequence (DNA): TGTGCCACCTTTACCGGGACTAACGGCTACGAGCAGTACTTC.

The rearrangement uses TRBV11-2 and TRBJ2-6; D may be TRBD2 (5 bases). Germline CDR1 is SGHAT and CDR2 is FQNNGV. There are 13 residues in the CDR3. The V end was cut by 5 bases, the J end by 12 bases, with 14 bases between. DNA of the CDR3: TGTGCCAGCAGCCCACGGACTGGTAGCGTCCTGACTTTC. This encodes CASSPRTGSVLTF.

The chain links TRBV6-5 to TRBJ2-1; 7 bases map to TRBD1. CDR3 length: 16 amino acids. Looked up from germline, CDR1 is MNHEY and CDR2 is SVGAGI. Germline trimming cut 3 bases from V and 4 bases from J; bases unmatched to any gene: 9. CDR3 bases: TGTGCCAGCAGTTATATGACCCTGACAGGGTACAATGAGCAGTTCTTC. Amino acids: CASSYMTLTGYNEQFF.

This clone was recorded only once. The identical CDR3 is also encoded by other nucleotide sequences in the sample. The rearrangement links TRBV5-1 to TRBJ2-7, with 8 bases fitting TRBD1. This CDR3 region has 14 residues. V lost 0 bases to trimming and J lost 3 bases; unmatched junction nucleotides: 2. CDR1 SGHRS and CDR2 YFSETQ come from the germline V gene. Here the CDR3 DNA reads TGCGCCAGCAGCTTGGTTGGACAGGGCTACGAGCAGTACTTC. Protein sequence: CASSLVGQGYEQYF. The full variable domain, its missing parts supplied by reference TRBV5-1 and TRBJ2-7, is KAGVTQTPRYLIKTRGQQVTLSCSPISGHRSVSWYQQTPGQGLQFLFEYFSETQRNKGNFPGRFSGRQFSNSRSEMNVSTLELGDSALYLCASSLVGQGYEQYFGPGTRLTVT.

This clone was detected a few times. This chain connects TRBV11-3 to TRBJ2-2; D gene unclear. The V end was cut by 0 bases, the J end by 6 bases, with 8 bases between. The CDR3 has 14 amino acids. Germline CDR1 SGHNT, CDR2 YENEEA. CDR3 residues: CASSLERNAGELFF. Here the CDR3 DNA reads TGTGCCAGCAGCTTAGAGCGCAACGCCGGGGAGCTGTTTTTT.

The chain employs TRBV7-9 and TRBJ2-5; 7 bases are a match to TRBD2. The CDR3 totals 14 residues. The junction had 6 bases not matched to a gene; V was cut back by 3 bases and J by 5 bases. Looked up from germline, CDR1 is SEHNR and CDR2 is FQNEAQ (reference sequence). Here the CDR3 DNA reads TGTGCCAGCAGCTTTACGGGGGGTACGGAGACCCAGTACTTC. This translates into CASSFTGGTETQYF.

This chain joins TRBV15 and TRBJ2-7; TRBD1 matches 10 bases. Losses at the gene ends were 9 bases for V and 4 bases for J; bases not matched to a gene: 3. Germline CDR1 and CDR2: LNHNV and YYDKDF (reference sequence). This CDR3 contains 12 residues. The CDR3 region has the DNA TGTGCCACGGGGGACAGGGGATACGAGCAGTACTTC. This gives the protein CATGDRGYEQYF.

This CDR3 is CASSYHLPGANEQFF. CDR3 coding DNA: TGTGCCAGCAGTTACCACCTCCCTGGGGCGAATGAGCAGTTCTTC. This chain links TRBV6-6 with TRBJ2-1; D may be TRBD1 (5 bases). V was cut by 2 bases and J by 7 bases, with 15 bases left in between. CDR3 length: 15 residues. Per germline, CDR1 MNHNY and CDR2 SVGAGI (reference sequence).

The V gene is TRBV25-1, the J gene TRBJ2-2; 8 positions agree with TRBD1. This CDR3 contains 15 residues. V trimming: 6 bases; J trimming: 1 base; junction bases outside the gene matches: 4. Looked up from germline, CDR1 is MGHDK and CDR2 is SYGVNS. The CDR3 here is CASSAGTGNTGELFF. Written as DNA, the CDR3 is TGTGCCAGCAGCGCTGGGACAGGGAACACCGGGGAGCTGTTTTTT. The full variable domain, its missing parts supplied by reference TRBV25-1 and TRBJ2-2, is EADIYQTPRYLVIGTGKKITLECSQTMGHDKMYWYQQDPGMELHLIHYSYGVNSTEKGDLSSESTVSRIRTEHFPLTLESARPSHTSQYLCASSAGTGNTGELFFGEGSRLTVL.

As to this clone: The germline gene is not matched at one end of the junction; a read error may be the cause. The V and J genes are TRBV6-1 and TRBJ1-4; D remains unclear. CDR1 is MNHNS, CDR2 SASEGT, per germline. The CDR3 totals 11 residues. Here the CDR3 reads CASQGVEILFF. The CDR3 nucleotides read TGTGCCAGCCAAGGAGTTGAAATACTGTTTTTT.

This sequence joins TRBV7-9 and TRBJ2-3; 12 bases agree with TRBD2. V gave up 3 bases and J gave up 5 bases; unmatched junction bases: 0. The CDR3 loop spans 14 amino acids. The germline V gene encodes CDR1 SEHNR and CDR2 FQNEAQ (reference sequence). The CDR3 is CASSLGLAGDTQYF. The CDR3, as DNA: TGTGCCAGCAGCTTGGGACTAGCGGGAGATACGCAGTATTTT.

This clone was detected only once. V is TRBV2 and J is TRBJ1-6, with 8 bases that match TRBD1. This CDR3 region has 14 residues. Looked up from germline, CDR1 is SNHLY and CDR2 is FYNNEI. J lost 9 bases, V lost 6 bases, and 7 bases had no gene match. The CDR3 here is CASSEQGVTSPLHF. In nucleotides, the CDR3 is TGTGCCAGCAGCGAACAGGGGGTTACTTCACCCCTCCACTTT.

The chain links TRBV7-7 to TRBJ2-3, with 7 positions matching TRBD2. This CDR3 has 14 amino acids. Germline assignment: CDR1 SSHAT and CDR2 FNYEAQ (reference sequence). V lost 6 bases and J lost 1; bases outside the gene matches: 4. The CDR3 nucleotides read TGTGCCAGCAGTTTCCGGGAGGGCACAGATACGCAGTATTTT. Translated: CASSFREGTDTQYF.

This sequence joins TRBV5-4 and TRBJ2-5; 10 bases fit TRBD2. Germline V CDR1 and CDR2: SGHNT, YYREEE (reference sequence). V was clipped by 2 bases and J by 2 bases; unmatched bases: 9. The length of the CDR3 is 17 residues. The CDR3 DNA is TGTGCCAGCAGCTTAGCTAGCGGGAGAGGAGGGCAAGAGACCCAGTACTTC. Protein sequence: CASSLASGRGGQETQYF.

This chain uses TRBV19 with TRBJ2-7, with D perhaps matching TRBD1 (6 bases). The CDR3 has 13 amino acids. Germline V lookup: CDR1 LNHDA, CDR2 SQIVND (reference sequence). The V gene lost 6 bases and the J gene lost 2 bases, with 11 bases spanning the gap. The CDR3 here is CASSTGITYEQYF. The DNA of the CDR3 is TGTGCCAGTAGCACAGGGATTACCTACGAGCAGTACTTC.

V is TRBV9 and J is TRBJ2-1, with TRBD2 as a possible D gene (5 bases). This CDR3 spans 11 amino acids. V lost 3 bases and J lost 8, with 6 bases in between. Germline assignment: CDR1 SGDLS and CDR2 YYNGEE. In DNA form, the CDR3 reads TGTGCCAGCAGCGCCGGGGATGAGCAGTTCTTC. Its protein is CASSAGDEQFF.

V usage is TRBV7-6 and J usage is TRBJ1-1; D uncertain. The ends were cut back, 1 base at V and 7 bases at J, with 7 bases in the middle. This CDR3 contains 12 residues. Germline loops: CDR1 SGHVS, CDR2 FNYEAQ. The CDR3, as DNA: TGTGCCAGCAGCTTAGATCCTCTTGAAGCTTTCTTT. Translation: CASSLDPLEAFF.

The chain recombines TRBV9 with TRBJ2-1; no clear D gene. Germline values: CDR1 SGDLS, CDR2 YYNGEE. CDR3 size: 15 residues. Trimming left V 0 bases short and J 0 bases short, with 7 bases between. Written as DNA, the CDR3 is TGTGCCAGCAGCGTAGGAGTAAGCTCCTACAATGAGCAGTTCTTC. This translates into CASSVGVSSYNEQFF.